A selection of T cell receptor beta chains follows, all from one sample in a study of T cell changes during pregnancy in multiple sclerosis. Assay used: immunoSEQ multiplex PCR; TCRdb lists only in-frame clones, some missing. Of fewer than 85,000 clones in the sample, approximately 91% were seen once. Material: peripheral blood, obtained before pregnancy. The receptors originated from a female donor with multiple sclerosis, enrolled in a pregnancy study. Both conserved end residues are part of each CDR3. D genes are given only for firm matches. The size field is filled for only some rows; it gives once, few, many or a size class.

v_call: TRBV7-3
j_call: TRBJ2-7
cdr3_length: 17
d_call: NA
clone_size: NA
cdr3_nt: TGTGCCAGCAGCTTAAGGCCGATACAGGGTAACTCCTACGAGCAGTACTTC
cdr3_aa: CASSLRPIQGNSYEQYF

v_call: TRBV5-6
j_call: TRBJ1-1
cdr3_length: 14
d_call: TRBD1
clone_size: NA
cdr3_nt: TGTGCCAGCAGCGCCGGACAGGGCGCTATCGAAGCTTTCTTT
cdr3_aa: CASSAGQGAIEAFF

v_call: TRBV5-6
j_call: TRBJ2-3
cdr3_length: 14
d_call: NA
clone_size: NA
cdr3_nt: TGTGCCAGCAGCCAAACACAGGGTAGAGATACGCAGTATTTT
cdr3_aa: CASSQTQGRDTQYF

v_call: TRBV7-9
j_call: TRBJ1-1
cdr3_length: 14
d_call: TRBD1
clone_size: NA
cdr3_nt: TGTGCCAGCAGCCGTCCCGACAGGGGAACTGAAGCTTTCTTT
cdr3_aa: CASSRPDRGTEAFF

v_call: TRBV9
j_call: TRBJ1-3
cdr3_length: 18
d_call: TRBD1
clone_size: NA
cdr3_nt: TGTGCCAGCAGCGTCTGGGACAGGGAGGCCTACTCTGGAAACACCATATATTTT
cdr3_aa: CASSVWDREAYSGNTIYF

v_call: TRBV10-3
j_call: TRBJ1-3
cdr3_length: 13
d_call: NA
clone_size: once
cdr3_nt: TGTGCCTCAAGAGCCATCTCTGGAAACACCATATATTTT
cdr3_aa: CASRAISGNTIYF

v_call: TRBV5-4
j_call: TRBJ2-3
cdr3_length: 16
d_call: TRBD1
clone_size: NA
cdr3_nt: TGTGCCAGCAGCTTGGGCCAGGGGGCAAGCACAGATACGCAGTATTTT
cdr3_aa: CASSLGQGASTDTQYF

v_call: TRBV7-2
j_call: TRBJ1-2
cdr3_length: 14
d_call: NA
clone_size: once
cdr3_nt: TGTGCCAGCAGCTCCCTAACAGGGATCTATGGCTACACCTTC
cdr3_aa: CASSSLTGIYGYTF

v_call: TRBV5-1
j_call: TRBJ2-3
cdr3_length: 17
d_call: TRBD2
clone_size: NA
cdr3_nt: TGCGCCAGCAGCTTGGGACTAGCGGGGTCTCTCACAGATACGCAGTATTTT
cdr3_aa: CASSLGLAGSLTDTQYF

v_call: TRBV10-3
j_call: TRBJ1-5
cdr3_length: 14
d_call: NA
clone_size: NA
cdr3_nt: TGTGCCATCAGTGACGGGGGTAGCAATCAGCCCCAGCATTTT
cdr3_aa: CAISDGGSNQPQHF

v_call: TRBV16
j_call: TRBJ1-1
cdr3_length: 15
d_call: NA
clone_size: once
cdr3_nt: TGTGCCAGCAGCCCCGTTTACCCAGGGTTGACTGAAGCTTTCTTT
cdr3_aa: CASSPVYPGLTEAFF

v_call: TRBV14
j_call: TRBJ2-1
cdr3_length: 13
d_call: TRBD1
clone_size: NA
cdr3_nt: TGTGCCAGCAGCCAGGACAGGGACAATGAGCAGTTCTTC
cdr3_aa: CASSQDRDNEQFF

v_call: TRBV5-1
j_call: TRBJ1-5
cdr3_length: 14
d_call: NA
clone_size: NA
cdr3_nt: TGCGCCAGCAGCTTGCAGGGTAGCAATCAGCCCCAGCATTTT
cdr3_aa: CASSLQGSNQPQHF

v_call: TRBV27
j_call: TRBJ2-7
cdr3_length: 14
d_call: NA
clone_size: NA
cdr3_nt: TGTGCCAGCAGTTTTGCAGCGCTCTCCTACGAGCAGTACTTC
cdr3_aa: CASSFAALSYEQYF

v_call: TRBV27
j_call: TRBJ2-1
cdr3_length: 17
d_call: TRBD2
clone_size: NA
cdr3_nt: TGTGCCAGCAGTTCGCTTGCTGCGGGGGGGCCGTCAAATGAGCAGTTCTTC
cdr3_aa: CASSSLAAGGPSNEQFF

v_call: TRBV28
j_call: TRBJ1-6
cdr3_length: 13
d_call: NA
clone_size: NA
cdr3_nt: TGTGCCAGCAGGGAGACGGGGGTAGATCCCCTCCACTTT
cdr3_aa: CASRETGVDPLHF

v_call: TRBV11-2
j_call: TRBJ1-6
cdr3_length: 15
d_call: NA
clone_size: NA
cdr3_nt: TGTGCCAGCAGCTTAGTCGCAGGGAGGAATTCACCCCTCCACTTT
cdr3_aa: CASSLVAGRNSPLHF

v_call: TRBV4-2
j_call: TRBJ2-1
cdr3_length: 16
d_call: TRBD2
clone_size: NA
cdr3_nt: TGTGCCAGCAGCCGAGGCCCGGGACTAGCGGGCAATGAGCAGTTCTTC
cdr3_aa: CASSRGPGLAGNEQFF

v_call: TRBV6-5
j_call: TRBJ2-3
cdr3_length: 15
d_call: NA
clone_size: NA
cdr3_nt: TGTGCCAGCCTCTTGAGGGGGGGCCACACAGATACGCAGTATTTT
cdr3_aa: CASLLRGGHTDTQYF

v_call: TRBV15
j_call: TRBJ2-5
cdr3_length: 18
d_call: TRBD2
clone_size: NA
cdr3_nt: TGTGCCACCAGCAGAGATTTAGGGACTAGCGGGGGCCAAGAGACCCAGTACTTC
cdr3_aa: CATSRDLGTSGGQETQYF

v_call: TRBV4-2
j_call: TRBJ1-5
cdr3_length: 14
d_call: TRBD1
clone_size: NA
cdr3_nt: TGTGCCAGCAGCCAAGAGGTCCGGGACAGTACCCAGCATTTT
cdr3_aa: CASSQEVRDSTQHF

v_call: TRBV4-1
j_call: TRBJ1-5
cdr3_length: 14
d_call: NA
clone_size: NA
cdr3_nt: TGCGCCAGCAGCCAAGAGGCGGGGAGAGAGCCCCAGCATTTT
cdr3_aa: CASSQEAGREPQHF

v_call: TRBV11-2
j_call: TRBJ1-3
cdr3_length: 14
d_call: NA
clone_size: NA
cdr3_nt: TGTGCCAGCAGCTTAATAGGGACGGGAGACACCATATATTTT
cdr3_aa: CASSLIGTGDTIYF

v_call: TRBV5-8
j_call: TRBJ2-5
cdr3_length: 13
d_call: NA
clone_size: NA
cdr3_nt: TGTGCCAGCAGCCAAGCGGCGCGGATGGCCCAGTACTTC
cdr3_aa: CASSQAARMAQYF

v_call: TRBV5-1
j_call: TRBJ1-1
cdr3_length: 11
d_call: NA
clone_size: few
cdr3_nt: TGCGCCAGCAGCTTGTCTTCTGAAGCTTTCTTT
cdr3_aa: CASSLSSEAFF

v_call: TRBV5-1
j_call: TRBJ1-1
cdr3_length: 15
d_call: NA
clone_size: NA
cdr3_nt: TGCGCCAGCAGCTTCCTCCCCAGGGAGGATACTGAAGCTTTCTTT
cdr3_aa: CASSFLPREDTEAFF

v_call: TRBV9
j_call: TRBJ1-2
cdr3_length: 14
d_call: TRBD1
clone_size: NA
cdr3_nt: TGTGCCAGCAGTCCGACGACAGGGAACTATGGCTACACCTTC
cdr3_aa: CASSPTTGNYGYTF

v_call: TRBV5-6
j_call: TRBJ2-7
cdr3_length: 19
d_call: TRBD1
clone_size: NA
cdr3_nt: TGTGCCAGCAGCTTCCCCGCCCGTGGACAGGGTGGGATCCCCTACGAGCAGTACTTC
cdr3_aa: CASSFPARGQGGIPYEQYF

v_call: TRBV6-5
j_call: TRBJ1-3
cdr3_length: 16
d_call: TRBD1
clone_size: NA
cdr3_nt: TGTGCCAGCAGTTTGCAGGACAGGAGCTCTGGAAACACCATATATTTT
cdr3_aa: CASSLQDRSSGNTIYF

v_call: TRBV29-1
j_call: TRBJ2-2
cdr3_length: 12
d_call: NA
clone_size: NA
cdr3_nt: TGCAGCGTTTCCAGGGTTTCCGGGGAGCTGTTTTTT
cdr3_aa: CSVSRVSGELFF

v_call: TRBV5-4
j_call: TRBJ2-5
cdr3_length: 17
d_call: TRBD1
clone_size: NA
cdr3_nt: TGTGCCAGCAACGTCCGAGCCGGGACAGGGGGTAAAGAGACCCAGTACTTC
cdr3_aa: CASNVRAGTGGKETQYF

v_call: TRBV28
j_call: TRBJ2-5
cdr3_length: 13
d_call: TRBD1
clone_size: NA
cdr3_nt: TGTGCCAGCAGCCTTGACAGGGCAGAGACCCAGTACTTC
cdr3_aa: CASSLDRAETQYF

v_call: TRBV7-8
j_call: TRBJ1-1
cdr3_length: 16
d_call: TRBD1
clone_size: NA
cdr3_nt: TGTGCCAGCAGCCTAGGGGACGGACAGGGGAGAACTGAAGCTTTCTTT
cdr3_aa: CASSLGDGQGRTEAFF

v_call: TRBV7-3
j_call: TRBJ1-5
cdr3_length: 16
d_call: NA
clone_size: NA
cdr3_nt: TGTGCCAGCAGCTTAAAGAAGGGACATAGCAATCAGCCCCAGCATTTT
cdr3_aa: CASSLKKGHSNQPQHF

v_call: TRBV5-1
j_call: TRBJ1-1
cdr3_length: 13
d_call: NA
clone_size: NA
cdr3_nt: TGCGCCAGCAGCCAACAGGGGAACACTGAAGCTTTCTTT
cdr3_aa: CASSQQGNTEAFF

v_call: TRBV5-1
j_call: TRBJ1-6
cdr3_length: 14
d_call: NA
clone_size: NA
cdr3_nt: TGCGCCAGCAGCTCATCAGGTAGTTATTCACCCCTCCACTTT
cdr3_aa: CASSSSGSYSPLHF

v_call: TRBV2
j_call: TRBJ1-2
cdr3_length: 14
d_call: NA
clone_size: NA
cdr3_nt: TGTGCCAGCAGTGTTAACGTCGGGGCGGGGGGCTACACCTTC
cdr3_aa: CASSVNVGAGGYTF

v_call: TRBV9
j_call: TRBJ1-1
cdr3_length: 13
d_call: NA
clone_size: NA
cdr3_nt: TGTGCCAGCAGCGTAGACAGGGAGACTGAAGCTTTCTTT
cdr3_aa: CASSVDRETEAFF

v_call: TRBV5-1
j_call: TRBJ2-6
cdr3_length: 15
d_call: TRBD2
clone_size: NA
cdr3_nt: TGCGCCAGCAGCCGAGCGGGGTCGGGGGCCAACGTCCTGACTTTC
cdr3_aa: CASSRAGSGANVLTF

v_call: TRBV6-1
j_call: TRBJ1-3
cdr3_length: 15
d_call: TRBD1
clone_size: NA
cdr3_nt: TGTGCCAGCAGTGTCTCAGGGGGCTCTGGAAACACCATATATTTT
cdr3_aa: CASSVSGGSGNTIYF

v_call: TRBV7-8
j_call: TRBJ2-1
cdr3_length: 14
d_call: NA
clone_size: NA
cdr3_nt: TGTGCCAGCAGCTTATACAGCTCCTACAATGAGCAGTTCTTC
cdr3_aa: CASSLYSSYNEQFF

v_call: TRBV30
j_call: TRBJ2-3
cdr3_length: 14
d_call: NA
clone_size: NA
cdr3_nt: TGTGCCTGGAGTCATTTTACAGGGACCGATACGCAGTATTTT
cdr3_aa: CAWSHFTGTDTQYF

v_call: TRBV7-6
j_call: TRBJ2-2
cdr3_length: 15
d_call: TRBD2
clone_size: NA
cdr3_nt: TGTGCCAGCAGCCCGAATAGCGGGGGGGCCGGGGAGCTGTTTTTT
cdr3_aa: CASSPNSGGAGELFF

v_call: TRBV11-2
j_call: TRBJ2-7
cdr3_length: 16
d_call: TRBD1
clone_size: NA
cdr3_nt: TGTGCCAGCAGCCCAGTCGCCGGGACAGGGCTCTACGAGCAGTACTTC
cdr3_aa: CASSPVAGTGLYEQYF

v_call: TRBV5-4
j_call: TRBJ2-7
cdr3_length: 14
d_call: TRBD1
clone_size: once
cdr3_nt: TGTGCCAGCAGCCTAGGACAGGGCCCCTACGAGCAGTACTTC
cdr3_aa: CASSLGQGPYEQYF

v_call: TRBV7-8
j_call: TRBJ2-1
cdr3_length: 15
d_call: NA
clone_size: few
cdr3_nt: TGTGCCAGCAGCTTCCAGAGGGAAAAATACAATGAGCAGTTCTTC
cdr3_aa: CASSFQREKYNEQFF

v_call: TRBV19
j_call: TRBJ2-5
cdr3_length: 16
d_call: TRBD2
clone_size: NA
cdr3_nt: TGTGCCAGTAGTACAACGACTAGCGGGGAACAAGAGACCCAGTACTTC
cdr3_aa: CASSTTTSGEQETQYF

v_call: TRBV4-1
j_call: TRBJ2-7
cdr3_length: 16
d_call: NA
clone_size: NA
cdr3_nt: TGCGCCAGCAGCCAATTATCGGGGGGCTTCTCCTACGAGCAGTACTTC
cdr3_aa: CASSQLSGGFSYEQYF

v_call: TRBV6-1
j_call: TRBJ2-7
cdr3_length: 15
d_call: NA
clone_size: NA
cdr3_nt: TGTGCCAGCAGTGACGTCGGGGGACCACTCTACGAGCAGTACTTC
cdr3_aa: CASSDVGGPLYEQYF

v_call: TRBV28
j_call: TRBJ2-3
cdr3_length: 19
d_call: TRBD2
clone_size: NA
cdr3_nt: TGTGCCAGCAGTTTATGGGGCGGCGGGGGGCTGGGAAGCACAGATACGCAGTATTTT
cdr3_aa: CASSLWGGGGLGSTDTQYF

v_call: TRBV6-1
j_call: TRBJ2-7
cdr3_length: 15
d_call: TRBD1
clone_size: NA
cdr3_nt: TGTGCCAGCAGCTCGACCGGGACAGGGACCTACGAGCAGTACTTC
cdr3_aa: CASSSTGTGTYEQYF

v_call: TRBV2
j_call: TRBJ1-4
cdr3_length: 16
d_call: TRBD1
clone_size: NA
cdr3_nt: TGTGCCAGCACGGCACAGGGGGCGGGAACTAATGAAAAACTGTTTTTT
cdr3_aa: CASTAQGAGTNEKLFF

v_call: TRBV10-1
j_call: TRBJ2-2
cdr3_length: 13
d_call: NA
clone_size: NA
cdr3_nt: TGCGCCAGCAGTCCCCCTCGGACCGGGGAGCTGTTTTTT
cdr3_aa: CASSPPRTGELFF

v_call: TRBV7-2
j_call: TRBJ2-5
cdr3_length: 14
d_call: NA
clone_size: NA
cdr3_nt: TGTGCCAGCAGCTACGGGACTGCGGGGGAGACCCAGTACTTC
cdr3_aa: CASSYGTAGETQYF

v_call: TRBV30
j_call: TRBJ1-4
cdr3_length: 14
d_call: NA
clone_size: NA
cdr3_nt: TGTGCCTGGAGGTGGTCGGGGGGGACTGAAAAACTGTTTTTT
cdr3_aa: CAWRWSGGTEKLFF

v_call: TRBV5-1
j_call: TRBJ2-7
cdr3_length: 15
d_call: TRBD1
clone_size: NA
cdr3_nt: TGCGCCAGCAGCCCAGGGGGATCTCAGTGGTACGAGCAGTACTTC
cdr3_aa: CASSPGGSQWYEQYF

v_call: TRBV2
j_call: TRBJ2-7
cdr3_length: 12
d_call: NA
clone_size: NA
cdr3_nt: TGTGCCAGCAGCCGACAGGTTTGGGAGCAGTACTTC
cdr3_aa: CASSRQVWEQYF